A single sample gave rise to the 22 T cell receptor beta chains below, sequenced in a study of human T cells and chemical hapten exposure. Noted time point: pre-sensitization, week 0. The treatment was: therapeutic diphenylcyclopropenone sensitization with weekly scalp DPC. TCRdb re-derived calls from the RACE reads in MiXCR, one entry per CDR3 protein. The sample contains approximately 260,000 distinct CDR3 sequences, about 7.7% of which appear only once. The input for sequencing was whole blood, taken in connection with sensitization to the hapten diphenylcyclopropenone (DPC). The receptors here all came from a man aged 18-30 years with alopecia areata. Some clones in this sample may be carry-over from other donors' samples.

This clonotype occurred many times. This chain connects TRBV7-9 to TRBJ2-1, with 8 bases that match TRBD2. The junction had 12 bases not matched to a gene; V was cut back by 7 bases and J by 10 bases. The CDR3 runs to 14 residues. Germline V CDR1 and CDR2: SEHNR, FQNEAQ (reference sequence). Here the CDR3 DNA reads TGTGCCAGCATAGTCCCGGGACTAGTACGGGAGCAGTTCTTC. It codes for CASIVPGLVREQFF.

This clonotype was seen once. V is TRBV4-3 and J is TRBJ1-1, with 8 positions matching TRBD1. Germline assignment: CDR1 LGHNA and CDR2 YSLEER. V lost 3 bases, J lost 4 bases, and 4 bases stayed unmatched. CDR3 length: 14 residues. The CDR3 DNA sequence: TGCGCCAGCAGCCATGGACAGGGTCTCACTGAAGCTTTCTTT. Its translation: CASSHGQGLTEAFF.

This chain connects TRBV2 to TRBJ2-7; D might be TRBD2 (5 bases). The V gene's germline CDR1 is SNHLY and CDR2 FYNNEI. CDR3 length equals 11 residues. Trimming removed 7 bases at V and 9 bases at J, with 13 bases between. This CDR3 is CASTRRAGQYV. CDR3 nucleotide sequence: TGTGCCAGCACCCGAAGGGCGGGGCAGTACGTC.

In this sample, this clonotype turned up a few times. The chain carries TRBV11-2 and TRBJ2-3, with D uncertain. Trimming removed 2 bases at V and 2 bases at J, with 5 bases between. The CDR3 runs to 13 residues. The germline V gene has CDR1 SGHAT and CDR2 FQNNGV. The CDR3 spells CASSLTFTDTQYF. CDR3 nucleotide sequence: TGTGCCAGCAGCTTAACGTTCACAGATACGCAGTATTTT. Full variable domain (missing parts from reference TRBV11-2 and TRBJ2-3): EAGVAQSPRYKIIEKRQSVAFWCNPISGHATLYWYQQILGQGPKLLIQFQNNGVVDDSQLPKDRFSAERLKGVDSTLKIQPAKLEDSAVYLCASSLTFTDTQYFGPGTRLTVL.

The sample holds many counts of this clonotype. The chain employs TRBV21-1 and TRBJ1-5. TRBV21-1 is annotated as a pseudogene. The CDR3 contains 14 residues. The CDR3 here is CASIREMRDQPQHF. DNA of the CDR3: TGTGCCAGCATAAGGGAAATGCGTGATCAGCCCCAGCATTTT.

This clonotype was found many times. The rearrangement joins TRBV7-2 to TRBJ1-2; TRBD1 might be the D (5 bases). This CDR3 is 13 amino acids long. Between the trimmed V and J ends, which lost 0 bases and 8 bases, there was a span of 10 bases. Germline V gives CDR1 SGHTA, CDR2 FQGNSA. The CDR3: CASSLARTGGYTF. The CDR3 DNA follows: TGTGCCAGCAGCTTAGCGCGTACAGGCGGCTACACCTTC.

The chain combines TRBV5-1 with TRBJ1-6; 9 positions match TRBD1. Germline V CDR1 and CDR2: SGHRS, YFSETQ. This CDR3 region has 16 residues. The junction had 7 bases not matched to a gene; V was cut back by 2 bases and J by 7 bases. The CDR3 DNA reads as TGCGCCAGCAGCTTAACCGGGACAGGGTCGAATTCACCCCTCCACTTT. Amino acid sequence: CASSLTGTGSNSPLHF. Complete variable domain (other parts from reference TRBV5-1 and TRBJ1-6): KAGVTQTPRYLIKTRGQQVTLSCSPISGHRSVSWYQQTPGQGLQFLFEYFSETQRNKGNFPGRFSGRQFSNSRSEMNVSTLELGDSALYLCASSLTGTGSNSPLHFGNGTRLTVT.

The gene calls are TRBV7-2 and TRBJ2-1, with 8 nucleotides matching TRBD2. Unmatched junction bases numbered 5, after V lost 1 base and J lost 9 bases. CDR3 size: 14 residues. The germline V gene encodes CDR1 SGHTA and CDR2 FQGNSA. The CDR3: CASSLGLASSEQFF. The CDR3 DNA sequence: TGTGCCAGCAGCTTAGGACTAGCGAGCAGTGAGCAGTTCTTC.

This clonotype came up a few times. The rearrangement uses TRBV5-5 and TRBJ2-7, with unresolved D. This CDR3 region has 13 residues. Germline lookup yields CDR1 SGHKS and CDR2 YYEKEE (reference sequence). V dropped 2 bases and J dropped 6 bases, with 12 bases sitting between them. CDR3 coding DNA: TGTGCCAGCAGCTTTCCGGGCTCCCCCGAGCAGTACTTC. This translates into CASSFPGSPEQYF.

This clonotype showed up just a few times. The CDR3 reads CASSVAADTGELFF. The CDR3 nucleotides are TGTGCCAGCAGCGTAGCGGCGGACACCGGGGAGCTGTTTTTT. The rearrangement joins TRBV9 to TRBJ2-2; D call uncertain. CDR1 SGDLS and CDR2 YYNGEE come from the germline V gene. The CDR3 covers 14 residues. Trimming shortened V by 0 bases and J by 3 bases, and 6 bases separated the two germline ends.

This clonotype has at least ten counts. This chain uses TRBV7-2 with TRBJ2-3; 7 nucleotides agree with TRBD1. Germline lookup yields CDR1 SGHTA and CDR2 FQGNSA. The CDR3 sequence is 15 residues long. After removal of 1 base from V and 1 base from J, the junction contained 2 bases not matched to a gene. CDR3 region: CASSLDGQGTDTQYF. The CDR3 DNA reads as TGTGCCAGCAGCTTAGATGGACAGGGCACAGATACGCAGTATTTT.

This clonotype turned up a few times. The chain employs TRBV7-8 and TRBJ1-5; D unresolved. Trimming cost V 1 base and J 0 bases, with 13 bases left between them. Germline V gene sequence: CDR1 SGHVS, CDR2 FQNEAQ. The length of the CDR3 is 17 residues. The CDR3 DNA reads TGTGCCAGCAGCTTAGTAGGCAGGCCTTATAGCAATCAGCCCCAGCATTTT. It encodes CASSLVGRPYSNQPQHF.

This chain uses TRBV10-3 with TRBJ2-2; D might be TRBD1 or TRBD2, each matching 5 bases. V dropped 3 bases and J dropped 6 bases, with 17 bases sitting between them. The germline V gene has CDR1 ENHRY and CDR2 SYGVKD. This CDR3 is built from 16 residues. As DNA, the CDR3 is TGTGCCATCAGTGAAATTATCCAGGGACGGGCCGGGGAGCTGTTTTTT. Translating it yields CAISEIIQGRAGELFF.

The V and J genes are TRBV12-3 or TRBV12-4 and TRBJ1-2, with D perhaps matching TRBD1 (5 bases). The CDR3 runs 13 residues. V was trimmed by 2 bases and J by 3 bases, leaving 7 bases between them. CDR3 sequence reads: CASSLRGDYGYTF. The CDR3 DNA reads as TGTGCCAGCAGTTTAAGAGGGGACTATGGCTACACCTTC.

V is TRBV19 and J is TRBJ2-5, with D maybe TRBD1 (5 bases). This CDR3 is built from 16 residues. The germline CDR1 and CDR2 sequences are LNHDA and SQIVND (reference sequence). Trimming took off 4 bases at V and 9 bases at J, with 24 bases between the two ends. CDR3 coding DNA: TGTGCCAGTAGTACCAATAGGGAAGGGGCGAAAAGGGCCCAGTACTTC. Protein: CASSTNREGAKRAQYF.

This chain links TRBV28 with TRBJ1-6; 9 nucleotides match TRBD1. V lost 4 bases, J lost 2 bases, and 12 bases stayed unmatched. CDR1 is MDHEN, CDR2 SYDVKM, per germline. This CDR3 comprises 19 residues. CDR3 in DNA: TGTGCCAGCAGTTACACCGGGACAGGGTTATCCCCCTATAATTCACCCCTCCACTTT. Translation: CASSYTGTGLSPYNSPLHF. The full variable domain, its missing parts supplied by reference TRBV28 and TRBJ1-6, is DVKVTQSSRYLVKRTGEKVFLECVQDMDHENMFWYRQDPGLGLRLIYFSYDVKMKEKGDIPEGYSVSREKKERFSLILESASTNQTSMYLCASSYTGTGLSPYNSPLHFGNGTRLTVT.

Only a few counts were recorded for this clonotype. The chain carries TRBV11-2 and TRBJ2-1; D gene ambiguous. Germline CDR1 reads SGHAT; CDR2 reads FQNNGV. The germline V and J ends were trimmed by 4 bases and 5 bases, with 9 bases remaining between them. The CDR3 contains 13 residues. The CDR3 protein is CASSSPYHNEQFF. The CDR3 nucleotides read TGTGCCAGCAGCTCCCCATACCACAATGAGCAGTTCTTC.

This clonotype appeared many times. V and J are TRBV20-1 and TRBJ2-7; TRBD1 matches 9 bases. The CDR3 is 11 residues long. The germline gives CDR1 DFQATT, CDR2 SNEGSKA (reference sequence). This CDR3 is CRTDRGDEQYF. The CDR3 bases are TGCAGAACGGACAGGGGCGACGAGCAGTACTTC.

This clonotype has more than one count but fewer than ten. The rearrangement links TRBV14 to TRBJ2-5, with unresolved D. Germline-derived CDR1 and CDR2 are SGHDN and FVKESK. With 1 base removed from V and 1 base from J, the gap between germline ends came to 7 bases. The CDR3 length is 14 residues. The DNA for the CDR3 is TGTGCCAGCAGCCAAGTGGGGATCCAAGAGACCCAGTACTTC. Protein: CASSQVGIQETQYF.

V and J are TRBV6-6 and TRBJ1-2; D is perhaps TRBD1 (5 bases). Trimming took off 6 bases at V and 8 bases at J, with 16 bases between the two ends. CDR3 size: 13 residues. Germline assignment: CDR1 MNHNY and CDR2 SVGAGI (reference sequence). The CDR3 protein is CASRNGGSKGYTF. Here the CDR3 DNA reads TGTGCCAGCAGAAACGGGGGATCTAAAGGCTACACCTTC.

In its sample, this clonotype was seen many times. V is TRBV6-5 and J is TRBJ2-3, with D possibly being TRBD1 (5 bases). This CDR3 is 16 amino acids long. Trimming took off 0 bases at V and 2 bases at J, with 12 bases between the two ends. Germline lookup yields CDR1 MNHEY and CDR2 SVGAGI. The CDR3 DNA follows: TGTGCCAGCAGTTACTCGCCAGGGATCCACACAGATACGCAGTATTTT. Amino acid sequence: CASSYSPGIHTDTQYF.

This clonotype came up a few times. The V call is TRBV27, the J call TRBJ2-3, with TRBD2 identical over 9 bases. CDR3 length: 16 residues. V lost 0 bases, J lost 4 bases, and 5 bases stayed unmatched. Germline CDR1 reads MNHEY; CDR2 reads SMNVEV (reference sequence). As DNA, the CDR3 is TGTGCCAGCAGTTTATCTTCTAGCGGGGCAGCAGATACGCAGTATTTT. This codes for CASSLSSSGAADTQYF.